The present T cell receptor beta chain was sequenced within a study of T cell repertoires in aging, cancer and after chemotherapy. Study context: The whole study produced a dataset of millions of TCR reads. General study points: Age-matched healthy donors had significantly more diverse, less clonal blood TCR repertoires than untreated cancer patients. Healthy donors lost TCR diversity with age mainly through richness, cancer patients through richness and evenness.

A mixed TRB-A/B primer pool amplified rearranged TRB by multiplex touch-down PCR. TCRdb re-called the multiplex PCR reads with MiXCR, one entry per CDR3 protein. The sample carries 5,000 to 7,000 distinct CDR3 sequences, approximately 37% recorded once. Germline CDR1 and CDR2: MNHEY and SVGEGT. V trimming: 5 bases; J trimming: 4 bases; junction bases outside the gene matches: 10. This CDR3 is built from 15 residues. Peripheral blood genomic DNA, not sorted cells or RNA, was the template. Points on this clonotype: Antigen: not known.

The rearrangement links TRBV6-2 or TRBV6-3 to TRBJ1-2, with 7 positions matching TRBD1. This sequence was found in a human donor in good health. Sequencing was carried out using blood. CDR3 bases: TGTGCCAGCAGTGCAGGGGGGGAGATCGGCTATGGCTACACCTTC. Protein: CASSAGGEIGYGYTF.